Here is one T cell receptor (beta chain) with its context. The length of the CDR3 is 17 residues. The junction had 10 bases not matched to a gene; V was cut back by 5 bases and J by 0 bases. CDR1 and CDR2 (germline): LNHDA, SQIVND (reference sequence). This sample was taken from a study of blood T cell repertoires in COVID-19. Study-wide context: Whether acute or convalescent, the COVID-19 samples came from the United States, Italy and Spain. PBMCs, B-cell-depleted T cells, or T cells were the source of the cDNA or gDNA that made up the material.

The authors' processing: Using reference gene primer amplification, nucleated cell counts were estimated. Repertoires were generated with immunoSEQ multiplex PCR, while TCRdb's copy carries only in-frame clones and drops some. The V and J calls and clone size were taken over from that table, and D and trimming were inferred from the DNA. The sample carries some 250,000 clones, over 75% recorded once. The sample taken for sequencing was peripheral blood. The source is a woman aged 25 to 45 with acute or convalescent COVID-19. The chain employs TRBV19 and TRBJ1-3; 7 bases match TRBD1. The CDR3 protein is CASSQRTGLNSGNTIYF. CDR3 nucleotide sequence: TGTGCCAGTAGTCAGAGGACAGGCCTGAACTCTGGAAACACCATATATTTT.